A selection of T cell receptor beta chains follows, all from one sample in a study of cytomegalovirus exposure and HLA in healthy donors. The repertoire was sequenced with immunoSEQ multiplex PCR; TCRdb's copy has only in-frame clones and lacks some. Found here are 100,000 to 150,000 clones, roughly four fifths of them singletons; the top ten hold over 9%. Sequencing was done on a sample of PBMCs. These receptors were obtained from a male donor in good health and CMV-seropositive. Each CDR3 is given with its conserved first and last residue. The D gene is left open where the match is weak. Some rows have no size entry. The others give once, few or many, or a class for an expanded clone.

d_gene: .
j_gene: TRBJ2-7
abundance: .
v_gene: TRBV27
CDR3aa: CASSLSLVGGEQYF
CDR3nt: TGTGCCAGCAGTTTATCGCTCGTGGGAGGCGAGCAGTACTTC

d_gene: .
j_gene: TRBJ1-4
abundance: medium-sized
v_gene: TRBV27
CDR3aa: CASSPQGFNEKLFF
CDR3nt: TGTGCCAGCAGTCCCCAGGGCTTTAATGAAAAACTGTTTTTT

d_gene: .
j_gene: TRBJ1-2
abundance: .
v_gene: TRBV19
CDR3aa: CASSTGDPYGYTF
CDR3nt: TGTGCCAGTAGTACAGGGGACCCTTATGGCTACACCTTC

d_gene: .
j_gene: TRBJ2-1
abundance: .
v_gene: TRBV21-1
CDR3aa: CASSKVEREEFF
CDR3nt: TGTGCCAGCAGCAAAGTAGAGCGGGAGGAGTTCTTC

d_gene: .
j_gene: TRBJ2-5
abundance: .
v_gene: TRBV27
CDR3aa: CASIGISGTQYF
CDR3nt: TGTGCCAGCATCGGGATCTCAGGGACCCAGTACTTC

d_gene: .
j_gene: TRBJ2-3
abundance: .
v_gene: TRBV19
CDR3aa: CASSPLAWPTDTQYF
CDR3nt: TGTGCCAGTAGTCCACTAGCTTGGCCCACAGATACGCAGTATTTT

d_gene: TRBD2
j_gene: TRBJ2-1
abundance: .
v_gene: TRBV5-1
CDR3aa: CASSLGLAGDNEQFF
CDR3nt: TGCGCCAGCAGCTTGGGACTAGCGGGTGACAATGAGCAGTTCTTC

d_gene: .
j_gene: TRBJ1-5
abundance: .
v_gene: TRBV15
CDR3aa: CATSHGGARSQPQHF
CDR3nt: TGTGCCACCTCACACGGGGGGGCAAGAAGTCAGCCCCAGCATTTT

d_gene: .
j_gene: TRBJ2-1
abundance: .
v_gene: TRBV5-6
CDR3aa: CASSLELIMTSSYNEQFF
CDR3nt: TGTGCCAGCAGCTTGGAACTAATAATGACGAGCTCCTACAATGAGCAGTTCTTC

d_gene: .
j_gene: TRBJ2-7
abundance: .
v_gene: TRBV5-1
CDR3aa: CASSLDRMSSYEQYF
CDR3nt: TGCGCCAGCAGCTTGGACAGGATGAGCTCCTACGAGCAGTACTTC

d_gene: TRBD1
j_gene: TRBJ2-7
abundance: .
v_gene: TRBV19
CDR3aa: CASSIGGQGNYEQYF
CDR3nt: TGTGCCAGTAGTATAGGCGGACAGGGGAACTACGAGCAGTACTTC

d_gene: TRBD2
j_gene: TRBJ2-1
abundance: once
v_gene: TRBV5-1
CDR3aa: CASTPLGTSGRASDEQFF
CDR3nt: TGCGCCAGCACTCCCTTGGGAACTAGCGGGAGGGCCTCAGATGAGCAGTTCTTC

d_gene: .
j_gene: TRBJ1-2
abundance: .
v_gene: TRBV9
CDR3aa: CASSPWDSRIGYTF
CDR3nt: TGTGCCAGCAGCCCCTGGGACTCCCGGATTGGCTACACCTTC

d_gene: .
j_gene: TRBJ1-6
abundance: .
v_gene: TRBV7-9
CDR3aa: CASSLEGGRGNSPLHF
CDR3nt: TGTGCCAGCAGCTTAGAAGGAGGCAGGGGTAATTCACCCCTCCACTTT

d_gene: .
j_gene: TRBJ1-2
abundance: .
v_gene: TRBV11-2
CDR3aa: CASSFGRQTPYGYTF
CDR3nt: TGTGCCAGCAGCTTCGGGAGGCAGACCCCCTATGGCTACACCTTC

d_gene: TRBD1
j_gene: TRBJ1-2
abundance: .
v_gene: TRBV11-2
CDR3aa: CASSLFVDRDRPGYTF
CDR3nt: TGTGCCAGCAGCTTATTCGTAGACAGGGATCGGCCTGGCTACACCTTC

d_gene: TRBD1
j_gene: TRBJ2-1
abundance: .
v_gene: TRBV2
CDR3aa: CASRKKSGTGVHEQFF
CDR3nt: TGTGCCAGCAGGAAGAAATCCGGGACAGGGGTGCATGAGCAGTTCTTC

d_gene: TRBD1
j_gene: TRBJ1-2
abundance: few
v_gene: TRBV7-2
CDR3aa: CASSLRDRVEGYTF
CDR3nt: TGTGCCAGCAGCTTAAGGGACAGGGTGGAGGGCTACACCTTC

d_gene: .
j_gene: TRBJ1-1
abundance: once
v_gene: TRBV6-1
CDR3aa: CASRLTAMNTEAFF
CDR3nt: TGTGCCAGCAGGTTGACAGCCATGAACACTGAAGCTTTCTTT

d_gene: TRBD2
j_gene: TRBJ2-7
abundance: few
v_gene: TRBV5-1
CDR3aa: CASSADLPHSGRTYEQYF
CDR3nt: TGCGCCAGCAGCGCGGACCTGCCGCATAGCGGGAGGACCTACGAGCAGTACTTC

d_gene: .
j_gene: TRBJ2-3
abundance: few
v_gene: TRBV7-2
CDR3aa: CASSLETPLPDTQYF
CDR3nt: TGTGCCAGCAGCTTAGAAACCCCACTTCCAGATACGCAGTATTTT

d_gene: TRBD2
j_gene: TRBJ2-3
abundance: .
v_gene: TRBV5-4
CDR3aa: CASSSGSGRSADTQYF
CDR3nt: TGTGCCAGCAGCTCAGGGAGCGGGAGATCCGCAGATACGCAGTATTTT